The clone carrying this T cell receptor (beta chain) has only a few counts. The antigen is undetermined. The sample originates from a study of beta chain features in type 1 diabetes. Findings and limits, study-wide: Within patients, naive, central memory and Treg TCRB repertoires seemed more similar than within healthy donors. Patients with Type 1 diabetes showed moderately but significantly shorter TCRB CDR3s in all four CD4+ subsets.

Per the germline V gene, CDR1 is MDHEN and CDR2 is SYDVKM. The length of the CDR3 is 12 residues. V was cut by 7 bases and J by 3 bases, with 10 bases left in between. The investigators reverse transcribed all of the isolated RNA, so they sequenced expressed TCRB transcripts. TCRdb's table, derived via immunoSEQ multiplex PCR, lists solely in-frame clones and lacks some. The table includes hundreds of thousands of clones, roughly 16% detected once. The sequencing sample was made of naive CD4+ T cells from blood. This receptor was obtained from a man between 18 and 29 years old in good health. This chain links TRBV28 with TRBJ2-7; D remains ambiguous. The CDR3 region has the DNA TGTGCCAGCAAGGGATTCGGCTACGAGCAGTACTTC. Its protein product is CASKGFGYEQYF.